This paragraph reports one TCR beta chain. The CDR3 has 14 amino acids. The ends were cut back, 2 bases at V and 4 bases at J, with 9 bases in the middle. CDR1 is SGHTA and CDR2 is FQGNSA in the germline V gene. This sample was included in a study of cytomegalovirus exposure and HLA in healthy donors. The PCR made use of 60 Vbeta and 13 Jbeta primers. Data came from immunoSEQ multiplex PCR; TCRdb stores just in-frame clones and leaves some out. The sample gives around 110,000 clones, about four fifths of which show up once; around 4.4% is in the top ten. Healthy bone marrow donors made up the donors. This chain uses TRBV7-2 with TRBJ1-3, with unresolved D. The TCR comes from a man aged 25 to 40 in good health and CMV-seropositive. Sequences were obtained from PBMCs. CDR3 amino acids: CASSLSGSGNTIYF. CDR3 in DNA: TGTGCCAGCAGCTTATCGGGGTCCGGAAACACCATATATTTT. The whole variable domain, filled in from reference TRBV7-2 and TRBJ1-3, reads GAGVSQSPSNKVTEKGKDVELRCDPISGHTALYWYRQSLGQGLEFLIYFQGNSAPDKSGLPSDRFSAERTGGSVSTLTIQRTQQEDSAVYLCASSLSGSGNTIYFGEGSWLTVV.